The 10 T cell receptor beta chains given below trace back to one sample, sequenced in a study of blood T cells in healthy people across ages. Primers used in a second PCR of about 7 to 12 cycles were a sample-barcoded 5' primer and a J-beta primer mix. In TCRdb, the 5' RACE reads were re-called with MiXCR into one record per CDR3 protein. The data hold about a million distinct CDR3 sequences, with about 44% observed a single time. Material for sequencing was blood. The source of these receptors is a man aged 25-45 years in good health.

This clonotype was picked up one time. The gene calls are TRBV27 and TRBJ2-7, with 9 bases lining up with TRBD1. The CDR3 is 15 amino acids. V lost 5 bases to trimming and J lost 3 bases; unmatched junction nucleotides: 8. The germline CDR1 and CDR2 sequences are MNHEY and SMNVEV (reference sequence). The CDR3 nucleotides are TGTGCCAGCAGTCTCGACAGGGGGGGATTCTACGAGCAGTACTTC. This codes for CASSLDRGGFYEQYF.

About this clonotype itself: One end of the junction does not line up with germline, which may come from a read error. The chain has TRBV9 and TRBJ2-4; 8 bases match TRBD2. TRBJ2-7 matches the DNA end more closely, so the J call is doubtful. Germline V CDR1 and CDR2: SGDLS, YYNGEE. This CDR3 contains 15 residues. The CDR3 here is CVSSLSGGPPYEQYF. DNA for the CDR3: TGTGTCAGCAGCTTAAGCGGGGGCCCTCCCTACGAGCAGTACTTC.

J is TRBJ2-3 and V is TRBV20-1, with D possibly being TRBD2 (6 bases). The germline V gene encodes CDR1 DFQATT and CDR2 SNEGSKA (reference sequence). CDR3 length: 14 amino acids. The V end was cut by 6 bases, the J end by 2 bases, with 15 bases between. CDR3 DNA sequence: TGCAGTGCAAGTCTCCGGGGGACCACAGATACGCAGTATTTT. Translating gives CSASLRGTTDTQYF.

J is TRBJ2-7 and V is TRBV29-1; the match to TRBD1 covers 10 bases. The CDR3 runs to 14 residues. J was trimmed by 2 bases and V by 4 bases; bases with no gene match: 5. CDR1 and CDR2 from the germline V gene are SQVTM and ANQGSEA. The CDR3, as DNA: TGCAGCGTTGCCGGACAGGGGGTTACCTACGAGCAGTACTTC. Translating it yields CSVAGQGVTYEQYF.

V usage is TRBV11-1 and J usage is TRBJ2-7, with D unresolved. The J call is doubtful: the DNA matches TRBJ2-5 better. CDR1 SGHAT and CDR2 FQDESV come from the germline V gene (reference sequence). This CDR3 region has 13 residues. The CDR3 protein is CASQTAYQETQYF. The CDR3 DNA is TGTGCCAGTCAAACAGCGTACCAAGAGACCCAGTACTTC.

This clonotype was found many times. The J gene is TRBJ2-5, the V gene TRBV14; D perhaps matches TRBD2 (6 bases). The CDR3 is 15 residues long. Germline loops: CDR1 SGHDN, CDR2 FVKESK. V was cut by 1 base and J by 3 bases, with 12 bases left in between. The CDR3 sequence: CASSQAGTDKETQYF. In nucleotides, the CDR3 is TGTGCCAGCAGCCAAGCCGGGACTGACAAAGAGACCCAGTACTTC.

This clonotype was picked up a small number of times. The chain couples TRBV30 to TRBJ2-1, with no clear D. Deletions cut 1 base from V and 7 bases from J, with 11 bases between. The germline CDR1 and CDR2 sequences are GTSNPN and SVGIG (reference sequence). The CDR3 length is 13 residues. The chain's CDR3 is CAWSGRSVNEQFF. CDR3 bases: TGTGCCTGGAGTGGACGATCCGTTAATGAGCAGTTCTTC.

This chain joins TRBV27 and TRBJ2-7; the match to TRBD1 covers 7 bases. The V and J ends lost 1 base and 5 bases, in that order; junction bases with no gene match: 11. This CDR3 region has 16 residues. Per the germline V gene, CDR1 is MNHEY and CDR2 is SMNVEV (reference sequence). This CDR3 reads CASSLYKTGLVDEQYF. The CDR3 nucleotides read TGTGCCAGCAGTTTATATAAGACAGGGCTGGTCGACGAGCAGTACTTC.

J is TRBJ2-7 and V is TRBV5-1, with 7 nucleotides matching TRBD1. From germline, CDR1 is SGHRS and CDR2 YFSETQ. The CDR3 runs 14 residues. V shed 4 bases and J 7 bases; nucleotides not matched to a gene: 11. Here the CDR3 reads CASSIEGGLNEQYF. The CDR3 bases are TGCGCCAGCAGCATCGAAGGGGGCCTAAATGAGCAGTACTTC.

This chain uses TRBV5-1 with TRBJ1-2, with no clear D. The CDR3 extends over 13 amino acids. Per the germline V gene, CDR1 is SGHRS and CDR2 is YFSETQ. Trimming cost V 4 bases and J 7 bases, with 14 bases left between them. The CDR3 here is CASSTAGFVGYTF. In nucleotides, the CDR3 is TGCGCCAGCAGCACGGCGGGTTTTGTTGGCTACACCTTC.